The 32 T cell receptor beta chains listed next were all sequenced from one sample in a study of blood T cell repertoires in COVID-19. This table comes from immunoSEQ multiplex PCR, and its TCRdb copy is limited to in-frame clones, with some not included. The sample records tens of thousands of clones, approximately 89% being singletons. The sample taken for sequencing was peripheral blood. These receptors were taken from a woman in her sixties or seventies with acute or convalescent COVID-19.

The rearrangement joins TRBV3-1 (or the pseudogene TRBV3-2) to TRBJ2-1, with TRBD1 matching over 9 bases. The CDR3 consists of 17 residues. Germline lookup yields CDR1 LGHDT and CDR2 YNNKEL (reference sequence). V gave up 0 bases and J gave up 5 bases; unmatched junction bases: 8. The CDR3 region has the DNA TGTGCCAGCAGCCAAGATCTAGTAGGGACAGGGAACAATGAGCAGTTCTTC. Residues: CASSQDLVGTGNNEQFF.

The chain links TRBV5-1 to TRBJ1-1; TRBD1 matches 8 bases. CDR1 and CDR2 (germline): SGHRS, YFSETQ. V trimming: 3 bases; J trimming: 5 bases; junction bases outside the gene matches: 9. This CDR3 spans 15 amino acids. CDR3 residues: CASSSQGQGRTEAFF. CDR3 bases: TGCGCCAGCAGCTCGCAAGGACAGGGTCGAACTGAAGCTTTCTTT.

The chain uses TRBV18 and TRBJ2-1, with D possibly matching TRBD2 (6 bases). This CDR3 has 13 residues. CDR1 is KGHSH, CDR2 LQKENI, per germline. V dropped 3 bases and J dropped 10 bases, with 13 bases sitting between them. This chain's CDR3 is CASSPARENEQFF. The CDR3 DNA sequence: TGTGCCAGCTCACCCGCACGGGAGAACGAGCAGTTCTTC.

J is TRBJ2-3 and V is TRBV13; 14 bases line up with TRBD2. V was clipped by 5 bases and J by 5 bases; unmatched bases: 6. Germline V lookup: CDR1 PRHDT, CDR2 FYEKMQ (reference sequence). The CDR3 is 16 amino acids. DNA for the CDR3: TGTGCCAGCAGCCTAAAGACTAGCGGGGGGGGAGATACGCAGTATTTT. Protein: CASSLKTSGGGDTQYF.

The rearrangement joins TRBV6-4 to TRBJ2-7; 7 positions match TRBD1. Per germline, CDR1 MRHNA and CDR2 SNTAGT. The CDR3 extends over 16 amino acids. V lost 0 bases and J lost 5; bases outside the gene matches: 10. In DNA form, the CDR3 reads TGTGCCAGCAGTGACTCGGACAGGCCTCTACCGGACGAGCAGTACTTC. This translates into CASSDSDRPLPDEQYF.

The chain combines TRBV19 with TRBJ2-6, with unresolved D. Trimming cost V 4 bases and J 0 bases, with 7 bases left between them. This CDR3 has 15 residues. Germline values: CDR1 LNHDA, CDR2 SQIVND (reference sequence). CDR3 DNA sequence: TGTGCCAGTAGTAGTGGAGCCTCTGGGGCCAACGTCCTGACTTTC. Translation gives CASSSGASGANVLTF.

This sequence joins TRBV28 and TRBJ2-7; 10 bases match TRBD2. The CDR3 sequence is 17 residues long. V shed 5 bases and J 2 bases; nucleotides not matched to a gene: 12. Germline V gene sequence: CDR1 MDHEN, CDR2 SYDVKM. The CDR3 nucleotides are TGTGCCAGCAGTCCCCGGGGTGGACTAGCGGAACCCTACGAGCAGTACTTC. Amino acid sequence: CASSPRGGLAEPYEQYF.

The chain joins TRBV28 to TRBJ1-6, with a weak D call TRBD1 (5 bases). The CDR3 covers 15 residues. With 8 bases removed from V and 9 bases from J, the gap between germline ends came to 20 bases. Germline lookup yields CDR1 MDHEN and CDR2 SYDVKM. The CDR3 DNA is TGTGCCAGCTACCTGCGGGGCCCAGCCGTTTCACCCCTCCACTTT. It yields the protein CASYLRGPAVSPLHF.

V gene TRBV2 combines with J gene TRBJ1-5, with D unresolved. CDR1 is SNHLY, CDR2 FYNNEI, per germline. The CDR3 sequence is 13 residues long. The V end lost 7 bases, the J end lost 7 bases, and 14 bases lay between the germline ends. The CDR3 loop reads CASKYGEKQPQHF. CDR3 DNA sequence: TGTGCCAGCAAGTACGGGGAGAAACAGCCCCAGCATTTT.

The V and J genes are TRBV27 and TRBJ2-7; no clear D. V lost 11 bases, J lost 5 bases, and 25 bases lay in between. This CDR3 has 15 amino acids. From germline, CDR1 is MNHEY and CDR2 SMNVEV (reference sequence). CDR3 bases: TGTGCCGGCGGAGTTAGTATCCTCCTAACTCACGAGCAGTACTTC. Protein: CAGGVSILLTHEQYF.

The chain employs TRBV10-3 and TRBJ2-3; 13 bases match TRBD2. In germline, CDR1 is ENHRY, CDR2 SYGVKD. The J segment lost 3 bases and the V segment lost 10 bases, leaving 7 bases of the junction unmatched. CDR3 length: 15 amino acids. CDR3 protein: CASGTSGAGTDTQYF. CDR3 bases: TGTGCCAGCGGGACTAGCGGGGCTGGGACAGATACGCAGTATTTT.

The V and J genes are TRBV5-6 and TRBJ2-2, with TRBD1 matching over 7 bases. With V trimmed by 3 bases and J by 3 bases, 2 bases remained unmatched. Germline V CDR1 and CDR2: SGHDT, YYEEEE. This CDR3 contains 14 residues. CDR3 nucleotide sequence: TGTGCCAGCAGCTGGGGACAGCACACCGGGGAGCTGTTTTTT. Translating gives CASSWGQHTGELFF.

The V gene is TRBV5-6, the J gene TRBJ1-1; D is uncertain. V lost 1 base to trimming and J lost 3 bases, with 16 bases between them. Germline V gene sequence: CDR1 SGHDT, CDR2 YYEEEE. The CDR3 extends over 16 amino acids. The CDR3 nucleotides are TGTGCCAGCAGCTTGTATCGTCAGGTGGAGGACACTGAAGCTTTCTTT. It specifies CASSLYRQVEDTEAFF.

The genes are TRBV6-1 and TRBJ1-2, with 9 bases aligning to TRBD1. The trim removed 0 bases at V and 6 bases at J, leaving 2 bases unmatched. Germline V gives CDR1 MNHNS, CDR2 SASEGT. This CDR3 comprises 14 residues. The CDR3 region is CASSEAGTGNGYTF. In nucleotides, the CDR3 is TGTGCCAGCAGTGAAGCCGGGACAGGGAATGGCTACACCTTC.

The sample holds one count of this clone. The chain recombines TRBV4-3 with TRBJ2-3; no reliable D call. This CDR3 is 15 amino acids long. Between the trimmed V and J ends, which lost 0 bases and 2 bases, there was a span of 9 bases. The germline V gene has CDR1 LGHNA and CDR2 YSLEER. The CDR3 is CASSQDLSNTDTQYF. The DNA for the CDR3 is TGCGCCAGCAGCCAAGATCTGAGCAACACAGATACGCAGTATTTT.

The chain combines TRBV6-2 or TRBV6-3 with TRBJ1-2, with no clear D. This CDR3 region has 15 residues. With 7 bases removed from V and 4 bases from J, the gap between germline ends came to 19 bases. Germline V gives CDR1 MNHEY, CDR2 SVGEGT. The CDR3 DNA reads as TGTGCCAGCACCCCTAACGGCGCACAGCTCTATGGCTACACCTTC. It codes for CASTPNGAQLYGYTF.

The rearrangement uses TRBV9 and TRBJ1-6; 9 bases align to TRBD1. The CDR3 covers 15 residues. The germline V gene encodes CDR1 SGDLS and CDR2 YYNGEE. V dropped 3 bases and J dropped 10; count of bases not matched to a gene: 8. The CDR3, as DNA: TGTGCCAGCAGCGGACAGACAGGGGGACAGTCACCCCTCCACTTT. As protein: CASSGQTGGQSPLHF.

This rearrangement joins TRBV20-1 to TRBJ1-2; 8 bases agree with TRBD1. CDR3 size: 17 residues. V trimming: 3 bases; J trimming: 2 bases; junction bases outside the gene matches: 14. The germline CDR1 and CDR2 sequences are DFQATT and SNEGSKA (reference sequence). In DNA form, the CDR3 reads TGCAGTGCTAGTTCCCGGGCAGGGGGCGCGGGAAACTATGGCTACACCTTC. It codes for CSASSRAGGAGNYGYTF.

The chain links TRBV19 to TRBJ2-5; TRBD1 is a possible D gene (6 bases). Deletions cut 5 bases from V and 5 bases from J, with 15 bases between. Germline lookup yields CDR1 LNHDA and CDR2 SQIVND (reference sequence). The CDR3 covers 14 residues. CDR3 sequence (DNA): TGTGCCAGTAGTTCGACAGGAATTGAGGAGACCCAGTACTTC. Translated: CASSSTGIEETQYF.

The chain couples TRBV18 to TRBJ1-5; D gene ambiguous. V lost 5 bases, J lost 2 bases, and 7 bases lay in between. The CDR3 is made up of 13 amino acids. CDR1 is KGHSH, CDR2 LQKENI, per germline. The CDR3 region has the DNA TGTGCCAGCTCAACCGGAGGCAATCAGCCCCAGCATTTT. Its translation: CASSTGGNQPQHF.

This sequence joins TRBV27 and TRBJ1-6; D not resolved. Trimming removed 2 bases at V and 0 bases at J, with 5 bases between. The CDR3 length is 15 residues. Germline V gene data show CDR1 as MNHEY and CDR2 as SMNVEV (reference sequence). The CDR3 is CASSLMSSYNSPLHF. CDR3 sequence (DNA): TGTGCCAGCAGTTTAATGAGCTCCTATAATTCACCCCTCCACTTT.

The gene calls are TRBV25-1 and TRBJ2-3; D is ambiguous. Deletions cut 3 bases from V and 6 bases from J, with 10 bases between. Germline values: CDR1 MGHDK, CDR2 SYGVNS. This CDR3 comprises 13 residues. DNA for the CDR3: TGTGCCAGCAGTGAGTTAGCAGCGGATACGCAGTATTTT. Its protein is CASSELAADTQYF.

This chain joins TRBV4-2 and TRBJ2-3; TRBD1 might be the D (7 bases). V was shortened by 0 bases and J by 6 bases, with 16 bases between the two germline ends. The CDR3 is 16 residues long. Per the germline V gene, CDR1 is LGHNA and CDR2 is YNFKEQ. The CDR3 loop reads CASSQETQGGLDTQYF. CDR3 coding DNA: TGTGCCAGCAGCCAAGAAACTCAGGGGGGCCTGGATACGCAGTATTTT.

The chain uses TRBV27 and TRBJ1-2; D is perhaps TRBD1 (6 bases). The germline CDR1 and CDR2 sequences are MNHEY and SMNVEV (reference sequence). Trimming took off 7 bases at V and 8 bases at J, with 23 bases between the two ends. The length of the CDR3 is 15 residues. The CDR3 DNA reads TGTGCCAGCACCCCGACAGGCTCCGCCTCGGGGGGCTACACCTTC. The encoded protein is CASTPTGSASGGYTF.

CDR3 in amino acids: CASSQETGRYTDTQYF. CDR3 sequence (DNA): TGCGCCAGCAGCCAAGAGACGGGGAGGTACACAGATACGCAGTATTTT. This chain links TRBV4-1 with TRBJ2-3; possibly TRBD2 for D (6 bases). The CDR3 spans 16 residues. In germline, CDR1 is MGHRA, CDR2 YSYEKL. Deletions cut 0 bases from V and 2 bases from J, with 12 bases between.

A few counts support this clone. The CDR3 protein is CASSKRLAGDLNNEQFF. The CDR3 nucleotides are TGTGCCAGCAGCAAACGACTAGCGGGAGATCTTAACAATGAGCAGTTCTTC. This sequence joins TRBV28 and TRBJ2-1; 12 bases line up with TRBD2. The CDR3 is 17 residues long. Germline loops: CDR1 MDHEN, CDR2 SYDVKM. J lost 5 bases, V lost 6 bases, and 11 bases had no gene match.

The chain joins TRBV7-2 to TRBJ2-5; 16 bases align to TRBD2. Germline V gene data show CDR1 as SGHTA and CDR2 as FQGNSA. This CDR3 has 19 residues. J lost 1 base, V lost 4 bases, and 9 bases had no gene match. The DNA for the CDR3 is TGTGCCAGCAGCTCTTCTTCCGGGACTAGCGGGGGGGGCCAAGAGACCCAGTACTTC. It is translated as CASSSSSGTSGGGQETQYF.

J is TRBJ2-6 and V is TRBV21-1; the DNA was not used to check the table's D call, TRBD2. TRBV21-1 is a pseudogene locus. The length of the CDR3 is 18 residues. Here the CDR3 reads CASSKGLYLSSGANVLTF. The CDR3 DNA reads TGTGCCAGCAGCAAAGGACTCTATCTATCCTCTGGGGCCAACGTCCTGACTTTC.

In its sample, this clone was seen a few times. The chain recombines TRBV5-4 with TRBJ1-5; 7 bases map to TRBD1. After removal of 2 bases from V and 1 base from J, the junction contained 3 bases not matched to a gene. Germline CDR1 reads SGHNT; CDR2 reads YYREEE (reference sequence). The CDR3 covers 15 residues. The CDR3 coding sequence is TGTGCCAGCAGCTTACAGGGGACGAGCAATCAGCCCCAGCATTTT. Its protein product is CASSLQGTSNQPQHF.

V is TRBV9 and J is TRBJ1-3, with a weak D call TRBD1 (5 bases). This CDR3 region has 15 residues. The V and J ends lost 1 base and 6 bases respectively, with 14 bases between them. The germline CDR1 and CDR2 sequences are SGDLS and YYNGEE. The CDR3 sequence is CASSVSPGILNTIYF. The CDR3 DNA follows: TGTGCCAGCAGCGTATCACCAGGGATTCTAAACACCATATATTTT.

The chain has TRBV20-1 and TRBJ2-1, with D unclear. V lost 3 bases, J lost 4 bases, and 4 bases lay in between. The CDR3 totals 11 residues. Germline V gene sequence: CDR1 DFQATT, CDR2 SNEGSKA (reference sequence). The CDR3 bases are TGCAGTGCTAGCTCTTACAATGAGCAGTTCTTC. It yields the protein CSASSYNEQFF.

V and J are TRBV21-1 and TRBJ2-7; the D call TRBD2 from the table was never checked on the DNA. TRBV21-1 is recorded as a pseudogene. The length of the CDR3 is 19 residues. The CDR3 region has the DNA TGTGCCAGCAGCAAAGAGGGACTAGCGGGGGGGCTCAGCTCCTACGAGCAGTACTTC. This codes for CASSKEGLAGGLSSYEQYF.